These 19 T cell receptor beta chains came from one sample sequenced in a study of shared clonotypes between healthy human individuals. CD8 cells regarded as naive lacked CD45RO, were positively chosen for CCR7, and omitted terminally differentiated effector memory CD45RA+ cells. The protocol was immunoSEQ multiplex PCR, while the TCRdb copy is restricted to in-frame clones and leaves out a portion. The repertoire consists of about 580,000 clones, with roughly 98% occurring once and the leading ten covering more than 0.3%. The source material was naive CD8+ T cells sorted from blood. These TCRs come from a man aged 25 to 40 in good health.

The CDR3 here is CASSVAVGTSKGPYYNEQFF. For the CDR3, the DNA is TGTGCCAGCAGCGTAGCCGTGGGGACTAGTAAGGGTCCATACTACAATGAGCAGTTCTTC. The chain carries TRBV9 and TRBJ2-1; 8 nucleotides match TRBD2. With 0 bases clipped from V and 3 bases from J, the junction kept 17 bases outside the gene matches. The germline V gene encodes CDR1 SGDLS and CDR2 YYNGEE. The CDR3 has 20 residues.

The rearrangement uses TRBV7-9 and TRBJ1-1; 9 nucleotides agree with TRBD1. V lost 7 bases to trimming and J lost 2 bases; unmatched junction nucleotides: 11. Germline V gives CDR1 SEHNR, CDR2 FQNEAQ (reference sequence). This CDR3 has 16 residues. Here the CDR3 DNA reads TGTGCCAGCACCCCAACAGGGGGCACAGACAACACTGAAGCTTTCTTT. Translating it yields CASTPTGGTDNTEAFF.

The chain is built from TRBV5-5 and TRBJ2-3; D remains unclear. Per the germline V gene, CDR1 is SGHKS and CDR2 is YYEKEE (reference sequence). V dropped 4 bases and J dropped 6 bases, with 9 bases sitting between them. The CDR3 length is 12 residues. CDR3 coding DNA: TGTGCCAGCAGCAGGTTATTGGATACGCAGTATTTT. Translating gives CASSRLLDTQYF.

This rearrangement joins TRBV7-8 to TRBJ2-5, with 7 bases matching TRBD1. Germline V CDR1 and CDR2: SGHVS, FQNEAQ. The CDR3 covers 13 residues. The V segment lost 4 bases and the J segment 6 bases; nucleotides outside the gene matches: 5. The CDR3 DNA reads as TGTGCCAGCAGCTCACAGGGGCCGCAGACCCAGTACTTC. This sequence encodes CASSSQGPQTQYF.

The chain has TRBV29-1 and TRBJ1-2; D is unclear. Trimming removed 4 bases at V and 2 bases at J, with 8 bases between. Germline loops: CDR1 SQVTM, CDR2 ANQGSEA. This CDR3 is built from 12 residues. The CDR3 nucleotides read TGCAGCGTTGCTGGCCAGAACTATGGCTACACCTTC. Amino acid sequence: CSVAGQNYGYTF.

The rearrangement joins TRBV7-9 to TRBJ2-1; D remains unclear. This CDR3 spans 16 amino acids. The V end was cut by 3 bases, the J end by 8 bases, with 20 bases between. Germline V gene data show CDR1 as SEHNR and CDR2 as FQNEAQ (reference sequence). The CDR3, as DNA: TGTGCCAGCAGCTTCGGCAGCGCTGAGTTTTACCATGAGCAGTTCTTC. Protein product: CASSFGSAEFYHEQFF.

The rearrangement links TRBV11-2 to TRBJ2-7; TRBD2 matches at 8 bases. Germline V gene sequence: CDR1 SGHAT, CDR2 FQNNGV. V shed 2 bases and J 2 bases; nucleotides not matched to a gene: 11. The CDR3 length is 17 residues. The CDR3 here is CASSLSLAGGEAYEQYF. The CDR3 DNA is TGTGCCAGCAGCTTATCTCTAGCGGGTGGGGAGGCCTACGAGCAGTACTTC. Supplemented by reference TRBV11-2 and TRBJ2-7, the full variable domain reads EAGVAQSPRYKIIEKRQSVAFWCNPISGHATLYWYQQILGQGPKLLIQFQNNGVVDDSQLPKDRFSAERLKGVDSTLKIQPAKLEDSAVYLCASSLSLAGGEAYEQYFGPGTRLTVT.

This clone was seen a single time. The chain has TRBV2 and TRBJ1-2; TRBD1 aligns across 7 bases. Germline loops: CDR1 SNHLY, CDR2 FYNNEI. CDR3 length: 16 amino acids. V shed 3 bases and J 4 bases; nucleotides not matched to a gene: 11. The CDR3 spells CASSEKGGEYGYGYTF. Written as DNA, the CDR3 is TGTGCCAGCAGTGAGAAAGGGGGCGAGTACGGCTATGGCTACACCTTC. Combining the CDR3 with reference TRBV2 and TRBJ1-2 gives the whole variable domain EPEVTQTPSHQVTQMGQEVILRCVPISNHLYFYWYRQILGQKVEFLVSFYNNEISEKSEIFDDQFSVERPDGSNFTLKIRSTKLEDSAMYFCASSEKGGEYGYGYTFGSGTRLTVV.

As DNA, the CDR3 is TGCGCCAGCAGCTTGGTAGGGGAAAGAAGGTTCTCTGAAGCTTTCTTT. Its protein is CASSLVGERRFSEAFF. The chain has TRBV5-1 and TRBJ1-1; possible D gene TRBD1, 5 bases. Trimming removed 0 bases from V and 6 bases from J, with 18 bases in between. The CDR3 sequence is 16 residues long. Germline V gives CDR1 SGHRS, CDR2 YFSETQ.

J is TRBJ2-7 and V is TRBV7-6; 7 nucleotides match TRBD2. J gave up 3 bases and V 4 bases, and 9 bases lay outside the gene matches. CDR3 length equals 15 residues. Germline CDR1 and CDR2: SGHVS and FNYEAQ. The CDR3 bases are TGTGCCAGCAGCTCTGAGGGTGGGACTAACTACGAGCAGTACTTC. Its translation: CASSSEGGTNYEQYF.

In DNA, the CDR3 is TGTGCCAGCAGCTTCGGCAGGGCGGATCAGCCCCAGCATTTT. Translating it yields CASSFGRADQPQHF. The chain combines TRBV13 with TRBJ1-5; possibly TRBD1 for D (5 bases). This CDR3 has 14 amino acids. CDR1 is PRHDT, CDR2 FYEKMQ, per germline (reference sequence). Trimming cost V 3 bases and J 5 bases, with 11 bases left between them.

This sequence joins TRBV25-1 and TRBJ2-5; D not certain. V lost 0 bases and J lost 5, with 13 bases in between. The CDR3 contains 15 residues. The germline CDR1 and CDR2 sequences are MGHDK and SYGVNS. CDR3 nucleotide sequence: TGTGCCAGCAGTGAATATGCGCGCGCTTTGGAGACCCAGTACTTC. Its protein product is CASSEYARALETQYF.

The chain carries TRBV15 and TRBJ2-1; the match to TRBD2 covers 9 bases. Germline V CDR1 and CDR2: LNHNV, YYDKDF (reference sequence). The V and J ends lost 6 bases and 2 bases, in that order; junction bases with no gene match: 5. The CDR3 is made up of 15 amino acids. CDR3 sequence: CATRVGTSPYNEQFF. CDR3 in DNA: TGTGCCACCAGGGTCGGGACTAGCCCCTACAATGAGCAGTTCTTC.

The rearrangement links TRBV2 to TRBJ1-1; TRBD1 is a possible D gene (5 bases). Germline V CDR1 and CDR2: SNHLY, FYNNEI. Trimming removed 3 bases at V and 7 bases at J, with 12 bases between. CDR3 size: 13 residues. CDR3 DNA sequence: TGTGCCAGCAGTGACTCTCTCGGGGGTGAAGCTTTCTTT. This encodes CASSDSLGGEAFF.

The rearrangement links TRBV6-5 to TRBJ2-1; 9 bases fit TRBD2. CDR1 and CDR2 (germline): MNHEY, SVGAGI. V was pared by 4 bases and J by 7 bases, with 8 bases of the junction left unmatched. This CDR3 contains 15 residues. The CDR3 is CASSLGGRAGNEQFF. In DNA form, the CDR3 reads TGTGCCAGCAGTTTGGGCGGGAGGGCCGGTAATGAGCAGTTCTTC.

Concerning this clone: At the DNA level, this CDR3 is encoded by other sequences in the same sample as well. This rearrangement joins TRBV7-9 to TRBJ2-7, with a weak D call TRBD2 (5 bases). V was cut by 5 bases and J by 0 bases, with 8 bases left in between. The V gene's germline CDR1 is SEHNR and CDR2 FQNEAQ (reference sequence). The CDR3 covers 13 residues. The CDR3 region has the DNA TGTGCCAGCAGCCCGGACTCCTCCTACGAGCAGTACTTC. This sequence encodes CASSPDSSYEQYF. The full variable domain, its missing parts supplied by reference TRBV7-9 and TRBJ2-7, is DTGVSQNPRHKITKRGQNVTFRCDPISEHNRLYWYRQTLGQGPEFLTYFQNEAQLEKSRLLSDRFSAERPKGSFSTLEIQRTEQGDSAMYLCASSPDSSYEQYFGPGTRLTVT.

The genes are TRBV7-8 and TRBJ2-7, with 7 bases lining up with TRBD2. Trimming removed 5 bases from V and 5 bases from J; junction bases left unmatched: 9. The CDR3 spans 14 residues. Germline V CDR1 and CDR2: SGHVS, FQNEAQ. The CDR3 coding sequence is TGTGCCAGCAGCCGCGGGAGCGCACGGGACGAGCAGTACTTC. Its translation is CASSRGSARDEQYF. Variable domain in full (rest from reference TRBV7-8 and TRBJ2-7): GAGVSQSPRYKVAKRGQDVALRCDPISGHVSLFWYQQALGQGPEFLTYFQNEAQLDKSGLPSDRFFAERPEGSVSTLKIQRTQQEDSAVYLCASSRGSARDEQYFGPGTRLTVT.

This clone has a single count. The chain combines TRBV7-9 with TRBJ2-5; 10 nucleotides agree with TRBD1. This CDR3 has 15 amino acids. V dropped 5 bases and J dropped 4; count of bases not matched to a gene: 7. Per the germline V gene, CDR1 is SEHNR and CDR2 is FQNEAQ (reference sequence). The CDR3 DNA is TGTGCCAGCAGCCGACGACAGGGGGCCGGAGAGACCCAGTACTTC. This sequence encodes CASSRRQGAGETQYF. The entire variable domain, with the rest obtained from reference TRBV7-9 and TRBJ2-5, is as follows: DTGVSQNPRHKITKRGQNVTFRCDPISEHNRLYWYRQTLGQGPEFLTYFQNEAQLEKSRLLSDRFSAERPKGSFSTLEIQRTEQGDSAMYLCASSRRQGAGETQYFGPGTRLLVL.

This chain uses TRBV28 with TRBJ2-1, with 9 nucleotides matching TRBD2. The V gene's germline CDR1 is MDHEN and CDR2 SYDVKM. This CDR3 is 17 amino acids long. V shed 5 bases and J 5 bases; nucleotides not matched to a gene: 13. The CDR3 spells CASSVATLAGANNEQFF. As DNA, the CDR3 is TGTGCCAGCAGTGTAGCCACATTAGCGGGAGCTAACAATGAGCAGTTCTTC.